This TCR beta chain was captured in a study of early T cells in non-severe SARS-CoV-2 infection. Across the study: The authors sequenced bulk RNA from unsorted whole blood, leaving chains unpaired. Findings of the study overall: VDJdb matching skewed toward anti-spike CD8 responses, missing private and CD4 specificities.

About this clonotype: Its antigen is unidentified.

CDR3 length equals 15 residues. The germline gives CDR1 MNHEY, CDR2 SVGAGI. Trimming removed 7 bases from V and 1 base from J; junction bases left unmatched: 5. Attachment of unique molecular identifiers was made to individual cDNA molecules. From the 5' RACE reads, TCRdb called clonotypes with MiXCR, one entry per CDR3 protein. This sample has about 60,000 distinct CDR3 sequences; around 6% occur once, and the top ten carry under 8%. The origin of this receptor is an adult who was a healthcare worker with PCR-confirmed SARS-CoV-2 infection or an uninfected control (not recorded which). Sequencing was performed on whole blood. V is TRBV6-5 and J is TRBJ1-3; 9 bases align to TRBD1. CDR3 amino acids: CASTEQGASGNTIYF. The CDR3 DNA is TGTGCCAGCACCGAACAGGGGGCTTCTGGAAACACCATATATTTT.